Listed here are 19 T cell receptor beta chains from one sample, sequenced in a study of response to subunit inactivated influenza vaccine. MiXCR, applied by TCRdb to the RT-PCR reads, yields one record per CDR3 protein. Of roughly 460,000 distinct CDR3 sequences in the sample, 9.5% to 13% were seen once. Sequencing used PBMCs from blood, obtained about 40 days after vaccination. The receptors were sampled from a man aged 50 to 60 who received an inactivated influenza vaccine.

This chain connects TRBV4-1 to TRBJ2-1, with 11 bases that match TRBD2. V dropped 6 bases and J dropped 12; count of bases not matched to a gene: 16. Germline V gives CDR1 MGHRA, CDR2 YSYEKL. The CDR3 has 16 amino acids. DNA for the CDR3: TGCGCCAGCAGAACAACTAGCGGGAGTGTTCGGTTCCGGCAGTTCTTC. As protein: CASRTTSGSVRFRQFF.

The CDR3 is CASSLTMRDSPLHF. The CDR3 DNA reads TGTGCCAGCAGCCTAACCATGAGGGATTCACCCCTCCACTTT. The chain recombines TRBV9 with TRBJ1-6; D is ambiguous. This CDR3 spans 14 amino acids. Germline V CDR1 and CDR2: SGDLS, YYNGEE. V was shortened by 4 bases and J by 8 bases, with 13 bases between the two germline ends. The whole variable domain, remainder taken from reference TRBV9 and TRBJ1-6, is DSGVTQTPKHLITATGQRVTLRCSPRSGDLSVYWYQQSLDQGLQFLIQYYNGEERAKGNILERFSAQQFPDLHSELNLSSLELGDSALYFCASSLTMRDSPLHFGNGTRLTVT.

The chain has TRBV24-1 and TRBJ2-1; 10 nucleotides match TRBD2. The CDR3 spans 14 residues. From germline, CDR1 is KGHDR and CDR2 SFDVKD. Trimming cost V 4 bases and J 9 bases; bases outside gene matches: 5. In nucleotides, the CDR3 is TGTGCCACCAGTGAAAGCGGGGGGGCCATTGAGCAGTTCTTC. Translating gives CATSESGGAIEQFF.

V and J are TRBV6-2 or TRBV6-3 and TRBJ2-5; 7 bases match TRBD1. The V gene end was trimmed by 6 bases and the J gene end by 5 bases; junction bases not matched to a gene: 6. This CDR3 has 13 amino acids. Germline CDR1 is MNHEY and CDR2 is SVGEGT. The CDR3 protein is CASRMTGKETQYF. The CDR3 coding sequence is TGTGCCAGCAGAATGACAGGGAAGGAGACCCAGTACTTC.

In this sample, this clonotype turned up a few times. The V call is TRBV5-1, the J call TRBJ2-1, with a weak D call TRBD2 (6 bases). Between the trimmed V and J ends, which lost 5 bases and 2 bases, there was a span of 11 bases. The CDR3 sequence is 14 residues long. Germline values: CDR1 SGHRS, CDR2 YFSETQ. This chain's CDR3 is CASSTGTAYNEQFF. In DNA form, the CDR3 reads TGCGCCAGCAGTACCGGGACTGCCTACAATGAGCAGTTCTTC.

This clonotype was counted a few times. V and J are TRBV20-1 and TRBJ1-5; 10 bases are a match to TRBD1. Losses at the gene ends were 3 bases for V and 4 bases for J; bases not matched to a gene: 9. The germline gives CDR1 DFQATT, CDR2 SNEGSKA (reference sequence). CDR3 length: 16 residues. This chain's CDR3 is CSASLRTGGINQPQHF. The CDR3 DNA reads TGCAGTGCTAGCCTCCGGACAGGGGGGATTAATCAGCCCCAGCATTTT.

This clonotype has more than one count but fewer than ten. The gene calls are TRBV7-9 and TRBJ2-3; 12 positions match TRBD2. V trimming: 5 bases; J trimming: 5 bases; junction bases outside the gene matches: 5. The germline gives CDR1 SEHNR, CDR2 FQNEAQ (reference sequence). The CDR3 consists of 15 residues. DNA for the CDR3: TGTGCCAGCAGCGCTAGCGGGGGGGCCTTAGATACGCAGTATTTT. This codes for CASSASGGALDTQYF.

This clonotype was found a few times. The DNA of the CDR3 is TGCAGTGTCGGCAGGGGGCGGACAGATACGCAGTATTTT. Translated: CSVGRGRTDTQYF. This sequence joins TRBV29-1 and TRBJ2-3; 8 bases fit TRBD1. The CDR3 has 13 residues. Germline-derived CDR1 and CDR2 are SQVTM and ANQGSEA.

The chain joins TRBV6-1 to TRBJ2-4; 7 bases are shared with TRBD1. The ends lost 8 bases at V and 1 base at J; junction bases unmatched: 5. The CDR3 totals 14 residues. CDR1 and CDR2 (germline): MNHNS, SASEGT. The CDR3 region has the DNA TGTGCCAGCGAACAGGGGCTGGCCAAAAACATTCAGTACTTC. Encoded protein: CASEQGLAKNIQYF.

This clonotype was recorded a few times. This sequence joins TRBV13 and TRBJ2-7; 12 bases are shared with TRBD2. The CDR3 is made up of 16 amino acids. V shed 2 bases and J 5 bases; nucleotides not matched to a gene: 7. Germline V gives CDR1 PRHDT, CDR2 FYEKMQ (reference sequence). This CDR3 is CASSLFTSGRRNEQYF. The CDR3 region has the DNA TGTGCCAGCAGCTTATTTACTAGCGGGAGGCGAAACGAGCAGTACTTC.

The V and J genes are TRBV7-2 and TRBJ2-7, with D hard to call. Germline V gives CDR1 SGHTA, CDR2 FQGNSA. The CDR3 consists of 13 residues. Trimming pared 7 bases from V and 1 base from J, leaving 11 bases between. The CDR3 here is CASMPPSSYEQYF. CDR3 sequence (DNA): TGTGCCAGCATGCCCCCCAGTTCCTACGAGCAGTACTTC. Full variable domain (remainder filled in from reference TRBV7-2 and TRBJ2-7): GAGVSQSPSNKVTEKGKDVELRCDPISGHTALYWYRQSLGQGLEFLIYFQGNSAPDKSGLPSDRFSAERTGGSVSTLTIQRTQQEDSAVYLCASMPPSSYEQYFGPGTRLTVT.

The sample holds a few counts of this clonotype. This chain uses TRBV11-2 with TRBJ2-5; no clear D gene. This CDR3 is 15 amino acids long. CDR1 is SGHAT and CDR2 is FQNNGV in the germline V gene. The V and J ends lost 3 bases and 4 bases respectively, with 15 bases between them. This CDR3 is CASSFSPADRETQYF. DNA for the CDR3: TGTGCCAGCAGCTTTAGTCCGGCTGACCGAGAGACCCAGTACTTC.

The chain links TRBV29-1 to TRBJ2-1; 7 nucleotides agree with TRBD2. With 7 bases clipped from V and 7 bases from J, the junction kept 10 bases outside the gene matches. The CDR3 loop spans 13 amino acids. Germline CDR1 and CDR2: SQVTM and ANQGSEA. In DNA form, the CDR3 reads TGCAGCGCCCTCGGGGGAGGGCGAAATGAGCAGTTCTTC. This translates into CSALGGGRNEQFF.

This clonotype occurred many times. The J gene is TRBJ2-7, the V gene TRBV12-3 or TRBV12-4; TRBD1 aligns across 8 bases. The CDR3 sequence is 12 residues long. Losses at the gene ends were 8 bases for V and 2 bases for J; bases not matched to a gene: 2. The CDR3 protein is CASGQGPYEQYF. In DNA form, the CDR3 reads TGTGCCAGCGGACAGGGTCCCTACGAGCAGTACTTC.

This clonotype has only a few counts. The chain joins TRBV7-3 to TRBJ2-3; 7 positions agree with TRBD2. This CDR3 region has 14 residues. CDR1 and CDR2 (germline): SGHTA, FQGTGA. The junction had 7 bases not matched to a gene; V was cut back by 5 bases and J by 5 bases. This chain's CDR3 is CASSQSGMGDTQYF. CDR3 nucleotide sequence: TGTGCCAGCAGCCAAAGCGGGATGGGAGATACGCAGTATTTT.

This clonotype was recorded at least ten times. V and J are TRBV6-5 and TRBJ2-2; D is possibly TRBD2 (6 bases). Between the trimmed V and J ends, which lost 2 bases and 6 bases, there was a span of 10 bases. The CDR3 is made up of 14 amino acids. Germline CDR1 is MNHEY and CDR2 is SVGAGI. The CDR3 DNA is TGTGCCAGCAGTTACGGGACTGGGGCCGGGGAGCTGTTTTTT. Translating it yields CASSYGTGAGELFF.

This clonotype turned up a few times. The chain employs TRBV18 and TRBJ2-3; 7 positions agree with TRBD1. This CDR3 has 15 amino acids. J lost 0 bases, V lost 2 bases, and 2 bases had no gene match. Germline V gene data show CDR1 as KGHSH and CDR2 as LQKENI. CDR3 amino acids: CASSPGQASTDTQYF. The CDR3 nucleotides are TGTGCCAGCTCACCAGGACAGGCGAGCACAGATACGCAGTATTTT.

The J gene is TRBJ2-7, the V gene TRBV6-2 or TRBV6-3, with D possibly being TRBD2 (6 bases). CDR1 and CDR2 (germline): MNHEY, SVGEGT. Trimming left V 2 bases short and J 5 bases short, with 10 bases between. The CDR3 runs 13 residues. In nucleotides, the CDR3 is TGTGCCAGCAGTTACCTAGCGCCCAACGAGCAGTACTTC. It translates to CASSYLAPNEQYF.

DNA for the CDR3: TGTGCCAGCAGCCCCACGGGTAGGGTTGAAGCTTTCTTT. Translated, it gives CASSPTGRVEAFF. The chain couples TRBV6-1 to TRBJ1-1; D is ambiguous. Germline loops: CDR1 MNHNS, CDR2 SASEGT. The CDR3 spans 13 residues. V was trimmed by 6 bases and J by 7 bases, leaving 15 bases between them.